The sequence of this TCR beta chain was determined in a study of early T cells in non-severe SARS-CoV-2 infection. Across the whole study: With bulk RNA from unsorted whole blood as input, sequencing yielded unpaired chains.

A remark on this clonotype: Its antigen is as yet unknown.

Germline loops: CDR1 MDHEN, CDR2 SYDVKM. The CDR3 consists of 14 residues. With 4 bases clipped from V and 9 bases from J, the junction kept 11 bases outside the gene matches. The protocol attached unique molecular identifiers to individual cDNA molecules. Each CDR3 protein gets one entry after TCRdb re-called the 5' RACE reads with MiXCR. The sample has under 95,000 distinct CDR3 sequences; over 9.5% are singletons. General study results and limits: Matches to VDJdb favored anti-spike CD8 responses and missed private and CD4 specificities.

The V call is TRBV28, the J call TRBJ2-7, with 8 bases matching TRBD1. The sequence came from an adult who was a healthcare worker with PCR-confirmed SARS-CoV-2 infection or an uninfected control (not recorded which). Source material: whole blood. The CDR3 nucleotides read TGTGCCAGCAGTTCCGGGACAGGATATGTGGTGCAGTACTTC. Translation: CASSSGTGYVVQYF.